Reported below is one TCR beta chain. The antigen is unknown. The junction had 7 bases not matched to a gene; V was cut back by 5 bases and J by 3 bases. Germline V lookup: CDR1 SGHAT, CDR2 FQNNGV. The CDR3 is 15 residues long. The data were obtained in a study of T-cell reconstitution after alpha-beta-depleted transplantation in children. The study, taken as a whole, reports: T cells produced anew were the main source of T-cell counts and diversity one year after transplant. Diversity of TCRbeta at day 60 was high in some patients, arising from surviving recipient T cells and thymic progenitors. About two months after transplant, alpha-beta T cells reportedly came from several hundred expanded graft clones.

The library targeted TCRbeta and was prepared with unique molecular identifiers. Via MiXCR, TCRdb re-called the PCR reads, giving one row per CDR3 protein. Of roughly 110,000 distinct CDR3 sequences in the sample, 9% to 12% were seen once. The TCR originated in a boy aged 2 to 10 with acute lymphoblastic leukemia, due to receive a stem cell transplant. The sample in question was PBMCs, obtained before TCRalphabeta/CD19-depleted stem cell transplant. V usage is TRBV11-2 and J usage is TRBJ2-1; TRBD2 matches at 7 bases. This CDR3 is CASSTPLAVYNEQFF. CDR3 DNA: TGTGCCAGCAGCACCCCTCTAGCGGTCTACAATGAGCAGTTCTTC.